The rows below give T cell receptor beta chains drawn from one sample of a study of blood T cell repertoires in COVID-19. Data came from immunoSEQ multiplex PCR; TCRdb stores just in-frame clones and leaves some out. The sample records approximately 280,000 clones, around 89% being singletons. The sequenced material came from peripheral blood. These TCRs come from a man aged 40-55 years with acute or convalescent COVID-19. The conserved cysteine and the conserved F or W are not part of the CDR3 here.

CDR3 protein	V gene
ASRNRDTYGYT	TRBV5-8
ASRTDRGSYNEQF	TRBV5-8
ASSPQGSGGPGGYT	TRBV3-1/TRBV3-2
ATSEGAGPAF	TRBV24-1
ASSLLAVEQF	TRBV11-2
ASSPLQGKSGELF	TRBV4-2
ASSSLSFRNGELF	TRBV11-3
ASSIGYRKQAQFSYEQY	TRBV19
ASTFGATYEQY	TRBV3-1/TRBV3-2
ASSQRGDESTEAF	TRBV5-1
ASSLLQGFHGYT	TRBV11-2
ASSMGQGVPEAF	TRBV19
ASSSDRFGGYT	TRBV5-1
ASSWGLGNTEAF	TRBV5-6
ASSFGGQGNNQPQH	TRBV13
ASSKGGANTGELF	TRBV21-1
ASSSWGDQPQH	TRBV5-4
ASSQTLLAGGPSQY	TRBV4-1